Given below is one T cell receptor (beta chain) in context. What it binds is not known. One base away lies a much larger clone, so this may be a sequencing read error. This record comes from a study of T cell repertoires in cytomegalovirus infection. General observations from the study: Carriage of CMV together with the relevant HLA was identifiable through cumulative public TCR beta family frequency.

TCRdb reprocessed the reads with MiXCR, giving one entry per CDR3 protein. Found here are some 900,000 distinct CDR3 sequences, about 33% of them singletons; the top ten hold 9.5% to 15%. The TCR originated in a human donor in good health (CMV status not recorded). Some clones in this sample may be carry-over from other donors' samples. The material was cultured CD8+ T cells from PBMCs, obtained from culture after CMV antigen stimulation.

The CDR3 coding sequence is TGTGCCAGCAGCTCCTGGAGCTCCTACGAGCAGTACTTC. Its protein is CASSSWSSYEQYF. This chain joins TRBV7-9 and TRBJ2-7; D uncertain. Trimming left V 4 bases short and J 0 bases short, with 7 bases between. The CDR3 runs to 13 residues. CDR1 and CDR2 from the germline V gene are SEHNR and FQNEAQ (reference sequence).